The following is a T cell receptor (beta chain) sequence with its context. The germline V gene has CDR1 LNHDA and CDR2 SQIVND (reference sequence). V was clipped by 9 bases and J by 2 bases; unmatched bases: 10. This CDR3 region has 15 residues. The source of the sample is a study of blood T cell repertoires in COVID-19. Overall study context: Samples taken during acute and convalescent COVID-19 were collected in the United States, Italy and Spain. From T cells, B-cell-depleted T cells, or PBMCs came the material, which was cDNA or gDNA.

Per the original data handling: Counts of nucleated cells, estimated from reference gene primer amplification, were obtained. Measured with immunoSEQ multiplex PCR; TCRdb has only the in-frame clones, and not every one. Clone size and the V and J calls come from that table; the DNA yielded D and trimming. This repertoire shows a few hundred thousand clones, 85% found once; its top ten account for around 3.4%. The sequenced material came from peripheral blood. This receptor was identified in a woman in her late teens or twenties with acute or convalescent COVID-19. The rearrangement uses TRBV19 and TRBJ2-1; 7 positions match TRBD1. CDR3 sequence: CARKETGKTYNEQFF. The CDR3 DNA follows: TGTGCCAGAAAGGAGACAGGGAAGACCTACAATGAGCAGTTCTTC.